A single sample gave rise to the 26 T cell receptor beta chains below, sequenced in a study of blood T cells in healthy people across ages. A second PCR, run for roughly 7 to 12 cycles, used a sample-barcoded 5' primer plus a J-beta primer mix. TCRdb redid the calling of the 5' RACE reads with MiXCR, one entry per CDR3 protein. The sample carries 650,000 to 800,000 distinct CDR3 sequences, approximately 44% recorded once. The specimen was blood. Receptors were obtained from a man aged 55 to 69 in good health.

The chain is built from TRBV7-2 and TRBJ2-5; TRBD1 aligns across 7 bases. Losses at the gene ends were 3 bases for V and 10 bases for J; bases not matched to a gene: 11. This CDR3 has 14 residues. The germline V gene encodes CDR1 SGHTA and CDR2 FQGNSA. CDR3 protein: CASSFPSPQGIQYF. The CDR3 region has the DNA TGTGCCAGCAGCTTTCCTAGCCCACAGGGGATCCAGTACTTC.

The chain has TRBV3-1 and TRBJ2-1; TRBD2 matches 11 bases. This CDR3 is 14 amino acids long. With V trimmed by 4 bases and J by 8 bases, 4 bases remained unmatched. CDR1 LGHDT and CDR2 YNNKEL come from the germline V gene (reference sequence). The chain's CDR3 is CASSRLAGSDEQFF. CDR3 DNA: TGTGCCAGCAGCCGACTAGCGGGGTCAGATGAGCAGTTCTTC.

V and J are TRBV12-3 or TRBV12-4 and TRBJ1-2; D is undetermined. Between the trimmed V and J ends, which lost 2 bases and 2 bases, there was a span of 12 bases. The CDR3 length is 15 residues. Here the CDR3 DNA reads TGTGCCAGCAGTTTAAAGCGGGAGGCAAACTATGGCTACACCTTC. Protein product: CASSLKREANYGYTF.

This rearrangement joins TRBV20-1 to TRBJ2-3; the match to TRBD1 covers 9 bases. With 5 bases clipped from V and 6 bases from J, the junction kept 0 bases outside the gene matches. The CDR3 length is 11 residues. From germline, CDR1 is DFQATT and CDR2 SNEGSKA (reference sequence). CDR3 coding DNA: TGCAGTGCTGGACAGGGGGATACGCAGTATTTT. Translated, it gives CSAGQGDTQYF.

V and J are TRBV18 and TRBJ2-1; D perhaps matches TRBD1 (5 bases). The J call is in doubt because the DNA end fits TRBJ2-7 better. The CDR3 is 15 residues long. Germline lookup yields CDR1 KGHSH and CDR2 LQKENI. The CDR3 here is CASSHRSGSYNEQYF. The CDR3 bases are TGTGCCAGCTCACACAGGTCTGGCTCCTACAATGAGCAGTACTTC.

Only a few counts were recorded for this clonotype. This chain connects TRBV29-1 to TRBJ1-2, with D tentatively TRBD1 (5 bases). Germline CDR1 reads SQVTM; CDR2 reads ANQGSEA. Trimming left V 4 bases short and J 8 bases short, with 20 bases between. The CDR3 extends over 14 amino acids. CDR3 sequence (DNA): TGCAGCGTTGCTTTGGGCAGGGAAGCTGGGGGCTACACCTTC. Its translation is CSVALGREAGGYTF.

This clonotype was seen a handful of times. The rearrangement joins TRBV2 to TRBJ2-5; TRBD1 matches at 8 bases. Trimming took 6 bases from V and 3 from J; bases not matched to a gene: 6. The CDR3 loop spans 14 amino acids. Germline CDR1 SNHLY, CDR2 FYNNEI. The CDR3: CASSERTGKETQYF. The CDR3 DNA follows: TGTGCCAGCAGCGAAAGGACAGGGAAAGAGACCCAGTACTTC.

This clonotype has a handful of counts. V gene TRBV20-1 combines with J gene TRBJ2-7; 7 nucleotides align to TRBD1. Trimming took 0 bases from V and 3 from J; bases not matched to a gene: 8. Germline CDR1 reads DFQATT; CDR2 reads SNEGSKA (reference sequence). This CDR3 is built from 15 residues. The CDR3 is CSARDGTVINYEQYF. CDR3 bases: TGCAGTGCTAGAGATGGGACAGTGATCAACTACGAGCAGTACTTC.

CDR3 DNA sequence: TGTGCCAGCAGTTACTCGGTAGCGGGGCACAATGAGCAGTACTTC. Its protein is CASSYSVAGHNEQYF. The chain uses TRBV6-5 and TRBJ2-1; 8 nucleotides align to TRBD2. The closer fit of TRBJ2-7 to the DNA end suggests the J call may be wrong. The CDR3 is 15 amino acids. CDR1 is MNHEY, CDR2 SVGAGI, per germline.

This rearrangement joins TRBV18 to TRBJ2-7; possibly TRBD1 for D (6 bases). Matching the DNA end better, TRBJ2-5 makes the J call doubtful. CDR3 length: 13 amino acids. Germline CDR1 KGHSH, CDR2 LQKENI. DNA for the CDR3: TGTGCCAGCTCAAGGGACATTGTCGAGACCCAGTACTTC. Translated, it gives CASSRDIVETQYF.

This clonotype was counted between two and nine times. The chain joins TRBV14 to TRBJ2-1, with 7 bases that match TRBD2. The germline V gene has CDR1 SGHDN and CDR2 FVKESK. V was pared by 4 bases and J by 7 bases, with 4 bases of the junction left unmatched. This CDR3 has 13 amino acids. For the CDR3, the DNA is TGTGCCAGCAGCCGGGAGGGCTGGAATGAGCAGTTCTTC. Protein product: CASSREGWNEQFF.

The rearrangement links TRBV2 to TRBJ1-2, with TRBD1 matching 7 bases. This CDR3 is built from 13 residues. The germline V gene encodes CDR1 SNHLY and CDR2 FYNNEI. V shed 3 bases and J 4 bases; nucleotides not matched to a gene: 2. The CDR3 nucleotides read TGTGCCAGCAGTGATAAGGGGGCCTATGGCTACACCTTC. As protein: CASSDKGAYGYTF.

V usage is TRBV12-5 and J usage is TRBJ2-5; no clear D gene. Trimming cost V 0 bases and J 1 base, with 9 bases left between them. CDR3 length equals 15 residues. CDR1 and CDR2 from the germline V gene are LGHNT and FRNRAP. CDR3 in DNA: TGTGCTAGTGGTTTGGTACAAGGGCCCCAAGAGACCCAGTACTTC. This translates into CASGLVQGPQETQYF.

V gene TRBV11-2 combines with J gene TRBJ2-7; 10 nucleotides line up with TRBD2. Germline V gene lookup returns CDR1 SGHAT and CDR2 FQNNGV. J lost 2 bases, V lost 5 bases, and 9 bases had no gene match. The CDR3 totals 16 residues. The CDR3 DNA follows: TGTGCCAGCAGCCCCTCGGCTAGCGGGGGCCCCTACGAGCAGTACTTC. It translates to CASSPSASGGPYEQYF.

This chain connects TRBV6-6 to TRBJ2-7; D unclear. The germline V and J ends were trimmed by 6 bases and 1 base, with 13 bases remaining between them. In germline, CDR1 is MNHNY, CDR2 SVGAGI (reference sequence). The CDR3 spans 14 residues. The CDR3 sequence is CASSIGVPSYEQYF. The CDR3 coding sequence is TGTGCCAGCAGCATTGGTGTGCCATCCTACGAGCAGTACTTC.

This clonotype turned up a few times. V is TRBV20-1 and J is TRBJ2-3, with TRBD1 identical over 9 bases. Trimming removed 6 bases from V and 3 bases from J; junction bases left unmatched: 10. Germline V lookup: CDR1 DFQATT, CDR2 SNEGSKA (reference sequence). The CDR3 contains 15 residues. CDR3 region: CSAPRDRAYTDTQYF. CDR3 coding DNA: TGCAGTGCGCCCCGGGACAGGGCTTATACAGATACGCAGTATTTT.

This clonotype was found once. The genes are TRBV6-5 and TRBJ2-5, with 8 bases aligning to TRBD2. The J call is doubtful: the DNA matches TRBJ2-7 better. This CDR3 contains 13 residues. Germline V gene data show CDR1 as MNHEY and CDR2 as SVGAGI. CDR3 sequence (DNA): TGTGCCAGCAGTGACGGGGGGGACTACGAGCAGTACTTC. The encoded protein is CASSDGGDYEQYF.

The V and J genes are TRBV20-1 and TRBJ1-2; D gene ambiguous. This CDR3 comprises 10 residues. The germline CDR1 and CDR2 sequences are DFQATT and SNEGSKA (reference sequence). Trimming took 6 bases from V and 4 from J, leaving 6 bases between them. CDR3: CSASSYGYTF. For the CDR3, the DNA is TGCAGTGCGTCCTCCTATGGCTACACCTTC.

The rearrangement links TRBV7-3 to TRBJ2-1, with 10 bases matching TRBD2. Trimming took 2 bases from V and 7 from J; bases not matched to a gene: 8. CDR1 is SGHTA, CDR2 FQGTGA, per germline. This CDR3 is 16 amino acids long. CDR3 bases: TGTGCCAGCAGCTTATTAGTTAAGCGGGAGGGAAATGAGCAGTTCTTC. This translates into CASSLLVKREGNEQFF.

In its sample, this clonotype was seen many times. This sequence joins TRBV6-5 and TRBJ2-6; TRBD1 aligns across 9 bases. The CDR3 extends over 18 amino acids. Per the germline V gene, CDR1 is MNHEY and CDR2 is SVGAGI. The V and J ends lost 0 bases and 0 bases, in that order; junction bases with no gene match: 3. The CDR3 DNA sequence: TGTGCCAGCAGTTACTCGACAGGGGGAGACTCTGGGGCCAACGTCCTGACTTTC. As protein: CASSYSTGGDSGANVLTF.

The chain has TRBV18 and TRBJ2-1; D not certain. CDR1 is KGHSH and CDR2 is LQKENI in the germline V gene. This CDR3 contains 13 residues. V shed 2 bases and J shed 2 bases, with 4 bases lying between them. In DNA form, the CDR3 reads TGTGCCAGCTCACCAAAAACCTACAATGAGCAGTTCTTC. This translates into CASSPKTYNEQFF.

V is TRBV20-1 and J is TRBJ2-3; 9 nucleotides line up with TRBD1. Germline loops: CDR1 DFQATT, CDR2 SNEGSKA (reference sequence). This CDR3 comprises 14 residues. Trimming took 5 bases from V and 0 from J; bases not matched to a gene: 3. The CDR3 nucleotides read TGCAGTGCTCCCGGGACAGGGAGCACAGATACGCAGTATTTT. Translating it yields CSAPGTGSTDTQYF.

This rearrangement joins TRBV6-2 or TRBV6-3 to TRBJ1-1; D remains ambiguous. The CDR3 is 14 residues long. Germline values: CDR1 MNHEY, CDR2 SVGEGT. Trimming left V 2 bases short and J 10 bases short, with 17 bases between. Here the CDR3 DNA reads TGTGCCAGCAGTTACACGCGGTACTCAAGTGGAGCTTTCTTT. Its protein product is CASSYTRYSSGAFF.

V usage is TRBV12-3 or TRBV12-4 and J usage is TRBJ2-3, with TRBD2 matching 10 bases. The CDR3 runs 18 residues. V gave up 5 bases and J gave up 0 bases; unmatched junction bases: 11. The CDR3 reads CASSQIRTSGSSTDTQYF. The CDR3 nucleotides read TGTGCCAGCAGTCAAATTAGGACTAGCGGATCAAGCACAGATACGCAGTATTTT.

This clonotype has just a few counts. The rearrangement links TRBV14 to TRBJ2-7; 8 bases are a match to TRBD1. From germline, CDR1 is SGHDN and CDR2 FVKESK. This CDR3 region has 15 residues. V lost 1 base and J lost 6; bases outside the gene matches: 8. The CDR3 DNA sequence: TGTGCCAGCAGCCAAGGTCGACAGGGGTTCTTCGAGCAGTACTTC. Encoded protein: CASSQGRQGFFEQYF. The full variable domain, its missing parts supplied by reference TRBV14 and TRBJ2-7, is EAGVTQFPSHSVIEKGQTVTLRCDPISGHDNLYWYRRVMGKEIKFLLHFVKESKQDESGMPNNRFLAERTGGTYSTLKVQPAELEDSGVYFCASSQGRQGFFEQYFGPGTRLTVT.

The V gene is TRBV7-9, the J gene TRBJ2-1; possible D gene TRBD2, 5 bases. The germline V and J ends were trimmed by 1 base and 10 bases, with 11 bases remaining between them. Germline CDR1 SEHNR, CDR2 FQNEAQ (reference sequence). This CDR3 region has 13 residues. Here the CDR3 DNA reads TGTGCCAGCAGCTTAGGGCTAGCACGGGAGCAGTTCTTC. This translates into CASSLGLAREQFF.